This TCR beta chain was retrieved from a study of patients and donors after allogeneic stem cell transplantation. One entry per CDR3 protein, called by TCRdb with MiXCR from the RT-PCR reads. The sample carries 900,000 to 1,000,000 distinct CDR3 sequences, more than 15% recorded once. This clonotype has more than one count but fewer than ten. The sequence derives from a human donor who was either an allogeneic HSCT recipient or a stem cell or donor lymphocyte infusion donor (not recorded which). It is not recorded whose cells these are; they may come from a transplant donor. The specimen sequenced was blood, either unsorted or a sorted T cell fraction (not recorded which).

CDR3 residues: CATSDPTGGSGGYNEQFF. CDR3 nucleotide sequence: TGTGCCACCAGTGACCCTACGGGAGGGAGCGGGGGTTACAATGAGCAGTTCTTC. The chain couples TRBV24-1 to TRBJ2-1; 8 bases line up with TRBD2. The CDR3 sequence is 18 residues long. CDR1 and CDR2 (germline): KGHDR, SFDVKD. The V segment lost 4 bases and the J segment 4 bases; nucleotides outside the gene matches: 14.